The 21 T cell receptor beta chains in this list originate from one sample, sequenced in a study of T cell changes during pregnancy in multiple sclerosis. Only in-frame clones appear in the TCRdb table, and some are missing; sequencing was by immunoSEQ multiplex PCR. This sample carries more than 25,000 clones, 70% to 90% of them seen once, and the ten largest clones take approximately 10%. This material consisted of CD8+ T cells from peripheral blood mononuclear cells, taken in the third trimester of pregnancy. These TCRs come from a female donor with multiple sclerosis, enrolled in a pregnancy study.

The chain recombines TRBV7-6 with TRBJ1-2, with 9 bases fitting TRBD1. V lost 5 bases to trimming and J lost 5 bases; unmatched junction nucleotides: 9. The CDR3 extends over 15 amino acids. Germline CDR1 reads SGHVS; CDR2 reads FNYEAQ. The DNA for the CDR3 is TGTGCCAGCAGCCCAGGACAGGGGAATTTATATGGCTACACCTTC. Protein: CASSPGQGNLYGYTF.

V gene TRBV9 combines with J gene TRBJ2-3, with D maybe TRBD2 (6 bases). The CDR3 totals 12 residues. Germline values: CDR1 SGDLS, CDR2 YYNGEE. The germline V and J ends were trimmed by 4 bases and 6 bases, with 9 bases remaining between them. The CDR3 loop reads CASSRGRDTQYF. Written as DNA, the CDR3 is TGTGCCAGCAGCCGGGGGAGGGATACGCAGTATTTT. Based on the CDR3 plus reference TRBV9 and TRBJ2-3, the full variable domain is DSGVTQTPKHLITATGQRVTLRCSPRSGDLSVYWYQQSLDQGLQFLIQYYNGEERAKGNILERFSAQQFPDLHSELNLSSLELGDSALYFCASSRGRDTQYFGPGTRLTVL.

The chain carries TRBV9 and TRBJ2-3, with D maybe TRBD2 (5 bases). Per the germline V gene, CDR1 is SGDLS and CDR2 is YYNGEE. With 0 bases removed from V and 9 bases from J, the gap between germline ends came to 5 bases. The CDR3 is 11 residues long. CDR3 loop: CASSVGGTQYF. DNA for the CDR3: TGTGCCAGCAGCGTAGGCGGGACGCAGTATTTT.

The rearrangement uses TRBV5-4 and TRBJ2-6, with 11 bases fitting TRBD1. The CDR3 has 17 amino acids. V lost 4 bases to trimming and J lost 2 bases; unmatched junction nucleotides: 5. The germline V gene encodes CDR1 SGHNT and CDR2 YYREEE (reference sequence). The CDR3 reads CASSPDRGPPGANVLTF. The CDR3 DNA is TGTGCCAGCAGCCCGGACAGGGGGCCCCCTGGGGCCAACGTCCTGACTTTC.

This chain connects TRBV7-2 to TRBJ2-7, with 15 bases fitting TRBD2. Looked up from germline, CDR1 is SGHTA and CDR2 is FQGNSA. V was clipped by 4 bases and J by 1 base; unmatched bases: 5. The CDR3 consists of 17 residues. The DNA of the CDR3 is TGTGCCAGCAGCTGGACTAGCGGGGGGGCCGAATCCTACGAGCAGTACTTC. Translated, it gives CASSWTSGGAESYEQYF.

The chain joins TRBV6-6 to TRBJ2-5; no clear D. The CDR3 runs 13 residues. From germline, CDR1 is MNHNY and CDR2 SVGAGI (reference sequence). V gave up 6 bases and J gave up 2 bases, with 10 bases separating them. The chain's CDR3 is CASSLSRQETQYF. CDR3 nucleotides: TGTGCCAGCAGCCTATCCAGGCAAGAGACCCAGTACTTC.

The chain joins TRBV7-9 to TRBJ2-7, with TRBD1 as a possible D gene (6 bases). Looked up from germline, CDR1 is SEHNR and CDR2 is FQNEAQ (reference sequence). This CDR3 comprises 14 residues. V was shortened by 5 bases and J by 4 bases, with 15 bases between the two germline ends. In DNA, the CDR3 is TGTGCCAGCAGCCCCCGAGGGGGTAGATACGAGCAGTACTTC. It specifies CASSPRGGRYEQYF.

CDR3 nucleotides: TGTGCCAGCCGAACATCCCGAGAGACCCAGTACTTC. This codes for CASRTSRETQYF. The chain links TRBV6-1 to TRBJ2-5; D remains unclear. Trimming removed 8 bases from V and 4 bases from J, with 11 bases in between. Germline V gene data show CDR1 as MNHNS and CDR2 as SASEGT. The CDR3 contains 12 residues.

The chain recombines TRBV11-2 with TRBJ2-7; 7 bases line up with TRBD2. The CDR3 runs to 12 residues. Germline-derived CDR1 and CDR2 are SGHAT and FQNNGV. With 8 bases clipped from V and 2 bases from J, the junction kept 3 bases outside the gene matches. CDR3 residues: CASGGDPYEQYF. CDR3 DNA: TGTGCCAGCGGGGGGGATCCCTACGAGCAGTACTTC.

The rearrangement links TRBV5-4 to TRBJ2-3; D possibly corresponds to TRBD1 (6 bases). This CDR3 is built from 17 residues. V lost 4 bases and J lost 0, with 18 bases in between. The V gene's germline CDR1 is SGHNT and CDR2 YYREEE (reference sequence). As DNA, the CDR3 is TGTGCCAGCAGCCTACCCCAGGGGATACCTAGCACAGATACGCAGTATTTT. It translates to CASSLPQGIPSTDTQYF.

V and J are TRBV7-6 and TRBJ2-7, with unresolved D. Germline V gene sequence: CDR1 SGHVS, CDR2 FNYEAQ. The CDR3 totals 13 residues. Between the trimmed V and J ends, which lost 2 bases and 3 bases, there was a span of 8 bases. CDR3 region: CASSLSPNYEQYF. The CDR3, as DNA: TGTGCCAGCAGCTTATCCCCTAACTACGAGCAGTACTTC.

Only a few counts were recorded for this clone. This sequence joins TRBV4-1 and TRBJ1-4; 10 bases are a match to TRBD1. The germline V gene has CDR1 MGHRA and CDR2 YSYEKL. The length of the CDR3 is 15 residues. V shed 5 bases and J 8 bases; nucleotides not matched to a gene: 8. CDR3 DNA sequence: TGCGCCAGCAGCGACCCCGGGACAGGGGTGGAAAAACTGTTTTTT. Protein sequence: CASSDPGTGVEKLFF.

V gene TRBV5-6 combines with J gene TRBJ1-2; D is unclear. V was cut by 7 bases and J by 9 bases, with 13 bases left in between. The CDR3 runs 11 residues. Germline CDR1 reads SGHDT; CDR2 reads YYEEEE. The CDR3 loop is CASSYGSRYTF. CDR3 in DNA: TGTGCCAGCTCCTACGGGTCCCGCTACACCTTC.

The J gene is TRBJ1-2, the V gene TRBV27, with 7 bases that match TRBD1. Germline V CDR1 and CDR2: MNHEY, SMNVEV (reference sequence). Germline trimming cut 4 bases from V and 4 bases from J; bases unmatched to any gene: 9. This CDR3 comprises 15 residues. The CDR3 DNA reads as TGTGCCAGCAGTTCAACACCGACAGGGCTCTATGGCTACACCTTC. Translating gives CASSSTPTGLYGYTF.

This CDR3 is CASSIQSGGAYNEQFF. The CDR3 nucleotides are TGTGCCAGCAGCATCCAGAGCGGGGGGGCATACAATGAGCAGTTCTTC. The V call is TRBV5-8, the J call TRBJ2-1; 10 bases are shared with TRBD2. The V gene end was trimmed by 4 bases and the J gene end by 4 bases; junction bases not matched to a gene: 8. Germline V gives CDR1 SGHTS, CDR2 YDEGEE. CDR3 length equals 16 residues.

The rearrangement joins TRBV28 to TRBJ2-6; 12 nucleotides line up with TRBD1. Germline trimming cut 8 bases from V and 0 bases from J; bases unmatched to any gene: 2. Germline loops: CDR1 MDHEN, CDR2 SYDVKM. The CDR3 has 16 residues. The CDR3 here is CASGTGGVSGANVLTF. For the CDR3, the DNA is TGTGCCAGCGGGACAGGGGGCGTCTCTGGGGCCAACGTCCTGACTTTC.

The chain recombines TRBV7-9 with TRBJ1-5; D is perhaps TRBD1 (5 bases). CDR1 and CDR2 from the germline V gene are SEHNR and FQNEAQ (reference sequence). V dropped 3 bases and J dropped 2 bases, with 11 bases sitting between them. CDR3 length equals 15 residues. CDR3 sequence (DNA): TGTGCCAGCAGCTTGGGGGGTGTAGGCAATCAGCCCCAGCATTTT. It yields the protein CASSLGGVGNQPQHF.

This sequence joins TRBV9 and TRBJ1-5; TRBD1 is a possible D gene (5 bases). V lost 0 bases to trimming and J lost 0 bases, with 7 bases between them. The CDR3 runs to 15 residues. Germline CDR1 and CDR2: SGDLS and YYNGEE. This CDR3 is CASSVGQNSNQPQHF. The CDR3 DNA is TGTGCCAGCAGCGTAGGACAGAATAGCAATCAGCCCCAGCATTTT.

The rearrangement joins TRBV19 to TRBJ1-1, with D unresolved. The germline V and J ends were trimmed by 6 bases and 3 bases, with 11 bases remaining between them. CDR3 size: 13 residues. Germline CDR1 is LNHDA and CDR2 is SQIVND (reference sequence). Here the CDR3 reads CASSPSRDTEAFF. The CDR3 DNA follows: TGTGCCAGTAGCCCAAGCCGGGACACTGAAGCTTTCTTT. Complete variable domain (other parts from reference TRBV19 and TRBJ1-1): DGGITQSPKYLFRKEGQNVTLSCEQNLNHDAMYWYRQDPGQGLRLIYYSQIVNDFQKGDIAEGYSVSREKKESFPLTVTSAQKNPTAFYLCASSPSRDTEAFFGQGTRLTVV.

The V call is TRBV2, the J call TRBJ2-1; 11 nucleotides agree with TRBD2. Germline CDR1 is SNHLY and CDR2 is FYNNEI. V trimming: 4 bases; J trimming: 5 bases; junction bases outside the gene matches: 1. The CDR3 is made up of 14 amino acids. The CDR3 sequence is CASSGGLADNEQFF. CDR3 nucleotide sequence: TGTGCCAGCAGTGGGGGACTAGCGGACAATGAGCAGTTCTTC.

The chain uses TRBV28 and TRBJ2-2, with D perhaps TRBD1 (7 bases). The CDR3 extends over 13 amino acids. Germline V CDR1 and CDR2: MDHEN, SYDVKM. The V end lost 8 bases, the J end lost 5 bases, and 12 bases lay between the germline ends. CDR3 loop: CASGQGGTGELFF. The CDR3 DNA is TGTGCCAGCGGGCAGGGGGGTACCGGGGAGCTGTTTTTT.